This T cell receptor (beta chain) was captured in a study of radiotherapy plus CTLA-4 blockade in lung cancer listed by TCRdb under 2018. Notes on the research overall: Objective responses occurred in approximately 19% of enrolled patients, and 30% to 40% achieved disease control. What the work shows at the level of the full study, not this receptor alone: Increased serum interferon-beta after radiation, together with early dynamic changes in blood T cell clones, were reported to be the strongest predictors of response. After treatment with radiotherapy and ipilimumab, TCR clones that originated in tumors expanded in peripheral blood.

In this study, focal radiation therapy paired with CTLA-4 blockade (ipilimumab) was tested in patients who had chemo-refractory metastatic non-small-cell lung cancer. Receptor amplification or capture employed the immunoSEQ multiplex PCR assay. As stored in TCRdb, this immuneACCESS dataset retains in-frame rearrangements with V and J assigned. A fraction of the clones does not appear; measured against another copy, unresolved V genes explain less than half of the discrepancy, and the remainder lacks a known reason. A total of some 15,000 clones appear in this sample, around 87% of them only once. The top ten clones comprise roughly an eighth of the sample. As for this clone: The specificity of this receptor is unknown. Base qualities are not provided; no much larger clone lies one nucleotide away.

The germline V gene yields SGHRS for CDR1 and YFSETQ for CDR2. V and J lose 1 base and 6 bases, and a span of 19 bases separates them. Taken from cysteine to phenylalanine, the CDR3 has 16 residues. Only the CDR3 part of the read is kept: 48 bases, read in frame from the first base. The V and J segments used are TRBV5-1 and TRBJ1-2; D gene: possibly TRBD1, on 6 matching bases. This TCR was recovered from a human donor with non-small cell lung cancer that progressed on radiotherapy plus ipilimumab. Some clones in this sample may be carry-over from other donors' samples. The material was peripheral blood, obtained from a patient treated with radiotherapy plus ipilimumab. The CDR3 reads CASSLSGDRNSNGYTF. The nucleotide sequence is TGCGCCAGCAGCTTGTCTGGCGACAGGAACTCTAATGGCTACACCTTC.